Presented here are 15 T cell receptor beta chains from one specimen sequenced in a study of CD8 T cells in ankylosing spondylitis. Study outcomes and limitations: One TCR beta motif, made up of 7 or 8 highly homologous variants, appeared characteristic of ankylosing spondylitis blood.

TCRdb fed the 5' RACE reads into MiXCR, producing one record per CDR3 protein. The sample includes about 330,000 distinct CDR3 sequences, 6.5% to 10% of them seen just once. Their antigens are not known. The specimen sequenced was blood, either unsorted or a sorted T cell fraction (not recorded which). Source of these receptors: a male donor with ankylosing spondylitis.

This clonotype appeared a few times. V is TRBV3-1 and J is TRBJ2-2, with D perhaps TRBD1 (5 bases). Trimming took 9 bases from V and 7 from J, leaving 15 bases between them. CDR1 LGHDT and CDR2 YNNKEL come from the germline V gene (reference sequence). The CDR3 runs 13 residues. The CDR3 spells CASHPKGIGELFF. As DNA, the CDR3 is TGTGCCAGTCACCCGAAGGGGATCGGGGAGCTGTTTTTT.

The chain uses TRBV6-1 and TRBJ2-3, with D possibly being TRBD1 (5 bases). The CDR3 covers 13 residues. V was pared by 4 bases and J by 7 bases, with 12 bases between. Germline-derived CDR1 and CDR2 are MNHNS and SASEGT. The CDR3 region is CASSGTRINTQYF. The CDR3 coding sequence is TGTGCCAGCAGTGGGACACGAATTAATACGCAGTATTTT.

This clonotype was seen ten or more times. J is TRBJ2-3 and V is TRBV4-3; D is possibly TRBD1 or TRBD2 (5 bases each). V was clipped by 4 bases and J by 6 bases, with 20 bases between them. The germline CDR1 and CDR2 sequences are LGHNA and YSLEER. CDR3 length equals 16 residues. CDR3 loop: CASSLRPGLYGDTQYF. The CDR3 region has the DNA TGCGCCAGCAGCCTCCGGCCGGGGCTTTACGGGGATACGCAGTATTTT.

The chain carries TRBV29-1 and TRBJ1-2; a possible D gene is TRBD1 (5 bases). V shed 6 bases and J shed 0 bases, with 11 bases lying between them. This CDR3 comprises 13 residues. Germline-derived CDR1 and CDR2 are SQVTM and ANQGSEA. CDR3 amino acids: CSVSETANYGYTF. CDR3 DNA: TGCAGCGTGTCTGAGACAGCTAACTATGGCTACACCTTC.

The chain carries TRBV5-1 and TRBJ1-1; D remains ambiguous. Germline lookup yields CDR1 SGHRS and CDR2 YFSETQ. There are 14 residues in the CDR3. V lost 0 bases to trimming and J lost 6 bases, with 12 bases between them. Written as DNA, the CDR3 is TGCGCCAGCAGCTTGGAATACAGCGGGCCTGAAGCTTTCTTT. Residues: CASSLEYSGPEAFF.

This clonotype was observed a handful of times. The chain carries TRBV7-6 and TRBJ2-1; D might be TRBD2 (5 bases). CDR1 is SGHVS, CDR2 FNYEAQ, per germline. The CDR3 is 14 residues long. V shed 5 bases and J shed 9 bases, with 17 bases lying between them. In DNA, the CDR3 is TGTGCCAGCAGCCGGACTGGGGATGTCGGTGAGCAGTTCTTC. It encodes CASSRTGDVGEQFF.

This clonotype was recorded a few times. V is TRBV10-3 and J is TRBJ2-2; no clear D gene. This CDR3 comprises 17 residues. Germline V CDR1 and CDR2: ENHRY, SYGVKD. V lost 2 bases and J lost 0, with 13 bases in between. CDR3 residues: CAISEPWSRANTGELFF. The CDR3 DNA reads TGTGCCATCAGTGAGCCCTGGTCCCGAGCGAACACCGGGGAGCTGTTTTTT.

The CDR3 region has the DNA TGCGCCAGCAGCTTCTATTCTCCCATTCGTGGTAATGAGCAGTTCTTC. It yields the protein CASSFYSPIRGNEQFF. The chain employs TRBV5-1 and TRBJ2-1, with D uncertain. The CDR3 spans 16 residues. V was cut by 2 bases and J by 7 bases, with 19 bases left in between. CDR1 SGHRS and CDR2 YFSETQ come from the germline V gene.

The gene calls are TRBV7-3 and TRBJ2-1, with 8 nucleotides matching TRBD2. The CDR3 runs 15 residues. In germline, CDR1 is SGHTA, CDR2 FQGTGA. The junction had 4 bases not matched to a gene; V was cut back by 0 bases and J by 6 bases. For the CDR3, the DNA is TGTGCCAGCAGCTTAACCGGGAGGGCCGGCAATGAGCAGTTCTTC. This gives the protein CASSLTGRAGNEQFF. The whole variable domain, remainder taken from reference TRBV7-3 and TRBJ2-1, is GAGVSQTPSNKVTEKGKYVELRCDPISGHTALYWYRQSLGQGPEFLIYFQGTGAADDSGLPNDRFFAVRPEGSVSTLKIQRTERGDSAVYLCASSLTGRAGNEQFFGPGTRLTVL.

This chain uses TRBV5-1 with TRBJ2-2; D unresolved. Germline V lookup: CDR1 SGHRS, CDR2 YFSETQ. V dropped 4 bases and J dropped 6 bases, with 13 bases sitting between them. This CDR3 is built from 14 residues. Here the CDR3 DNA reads TGCGCCAGCAGCCCTGGACCTTCCGCCGGGGAGCTGTTTTTT. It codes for CASSPGPSAGELFF.

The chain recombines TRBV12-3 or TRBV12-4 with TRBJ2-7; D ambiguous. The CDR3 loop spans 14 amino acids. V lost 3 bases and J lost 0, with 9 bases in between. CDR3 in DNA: TGTGCCAGCAGTTTTGGCCCTAACTCCTACGAGCAGTACTTC. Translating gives CASSFGPNSYEQYF.

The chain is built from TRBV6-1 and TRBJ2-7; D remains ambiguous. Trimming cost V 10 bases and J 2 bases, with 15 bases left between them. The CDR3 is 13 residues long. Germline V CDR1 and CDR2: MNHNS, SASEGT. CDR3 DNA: TGTGCCACCTCTCGGTCCAAAACCTACGAGCAGTACTTC. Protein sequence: CATSRSKTYEQYF.

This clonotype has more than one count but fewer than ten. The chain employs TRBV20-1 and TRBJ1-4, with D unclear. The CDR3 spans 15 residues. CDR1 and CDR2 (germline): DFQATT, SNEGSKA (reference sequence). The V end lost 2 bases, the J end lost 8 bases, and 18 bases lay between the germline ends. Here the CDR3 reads CSARPSGVEGEKLFF. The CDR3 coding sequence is TGCAGTGCTAGACCTAGTGGAGTTGAGGGAGAAAAACTGTTTTTT.

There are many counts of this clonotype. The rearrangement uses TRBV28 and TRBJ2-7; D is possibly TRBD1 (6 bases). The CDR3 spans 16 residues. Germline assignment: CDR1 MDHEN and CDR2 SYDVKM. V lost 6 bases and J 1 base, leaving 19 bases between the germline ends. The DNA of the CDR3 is TGTGCCAGCAGCCCTCTAGGGTCAGGGGATTCCTACGAGCAGTACTTC. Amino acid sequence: CASSPLGSGDSYEQYF.

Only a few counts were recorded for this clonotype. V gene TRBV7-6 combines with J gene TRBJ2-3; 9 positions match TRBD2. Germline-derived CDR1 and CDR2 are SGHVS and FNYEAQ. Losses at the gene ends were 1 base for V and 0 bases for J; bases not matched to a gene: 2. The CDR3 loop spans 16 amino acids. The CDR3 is CASSLGAGGSTDTQYF. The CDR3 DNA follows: TGTGCCAGCAGCTTAGGAGCGGGAGGCAGCACAGATACGCAGTATTTT. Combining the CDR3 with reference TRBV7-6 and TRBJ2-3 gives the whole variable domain GAGVSQSPRYKVTKRGQDVALRCDPISGHVSLYWYRQALGQGPEFLTYFNYEAQQDKSGLPNDRFSAERPEGSISTLTIQRTEQRDSAMYRCASSLGAGGSTDTQYFGPGTRLTVL.